Given below is one T cell receptor (beta chain) in context. The antigen remains undetermined. The sample is drawn from a study of T cell repertoires in cytomegalovirus infection. Germline CDR1 MDHEN, CDR2 SYDVKM. The CDR3 totals 12 residues. With V trimmed by 9 bases and J by 6 bases, 4 bases remained unmatched. TCRdb ran MiXCR on the reads and lists one entry per CDR3 protein. Altogether about 740,000 distinct CDR3 sequences are present, about a third being singletons, with the ten largest covering around 2.6%. Study-wide results and limits: The ex vivo response was dominated by HLA-C-restricted CMV-specific TCR beta clonotypes.

The chain recombines TRBV28 with TRBJ2-7, with 11 bases lining up with TRBD1. Sequencing input: PBMCs. The source of this sequence is a human donor in good health (CMV status not recorded). Some clones in this sample may be carry-over from other donors' samples. The CDR3 region has the DNA TGTGCCAGTTGGACAGGGGGCAGCGAGCAGTACTTC. Encoded protein: CASWTGGSEQYF.